This TCR beta chain was retrieved from a study of shared clonotypes between healthy human individuals. Findings and caveats of the study: Sharing across four donors was highest in naive CD4 (around 5%) and lowest in memory CD8 (0.4%). The expectation was that sequencing depth would affect clonotype sharing among donors.

This clone has a handful of counts. What it binds is unknown. The data were produced by immunoSEQ multiplex PCR, yet TCRdb's version contains in-frame clones alone and is incomplete. The sample comprises approximately 2,300,000 clones, 85% to 95% of which are singletons, and 0.3% to 0.4% rests with the top ten. Germline V gene lookup returns CDR1 KGHSH and CDR2 LQKENI. This CDR3 is 15 amino acids long. The V gene lost 6 bases and the J gene lost 2 bases, with 16 bases spanning the gap. The sequence was obtained from a man between 18 and 29 years old in good health. Some clones in this sample may be carry-over from other donors' samples. The sequenced sample consisted of naive CD4+ T cells from PBMCs. Subset of the sample: CD45RA+ positively selected. The chain is built from TRBV18 and TRBJ1-1; maybe TRBD1 (5 bases). DNA of the CDR3: TGTGCCAGCTCTTTGGAGGGGAGGTTTAACACTGAAGCTTTCTTT. Protein: CASSLEGRFNTEAFF.